This record covers a single TCR beta chain. These data are taken from a study of blood T cells in healthy people across ages. The second PCR ran 7 to 11 cycles with a sample-barcoded 5' primer and J-beta primers. Template switching added a 12-random-nucleotide identifier to every cDNA molecule. Using its own MiXCR run on the 5' RACE reads, TCRdb lists one record per CDR3 protein. The repertoire holds fewer than 750,000 distinct CDR3 sequences, more than 45% seen once, with roughly 13% in the top ten. Per sample, no less than 5.5 micrograms of total RNA were extracted. The CDR3 is made up of 17 amino acids. V was pared by 3 bases and J by 0 bases, with 12 bases between.

The chain uses TRBV12-3 or TRBV12-4 and TRBJ2-6; unclear D gene. Sample: blood. The receptor was derived from a woman of 80 years or more in good health. DNA for the CDR3: TGTGCCAGCAGTTTTTCTAAGATGGGCTCTGGGGCCAACGTCCTGACTTTC. The encoded protein is CASSFSKMGSGANVLTF.